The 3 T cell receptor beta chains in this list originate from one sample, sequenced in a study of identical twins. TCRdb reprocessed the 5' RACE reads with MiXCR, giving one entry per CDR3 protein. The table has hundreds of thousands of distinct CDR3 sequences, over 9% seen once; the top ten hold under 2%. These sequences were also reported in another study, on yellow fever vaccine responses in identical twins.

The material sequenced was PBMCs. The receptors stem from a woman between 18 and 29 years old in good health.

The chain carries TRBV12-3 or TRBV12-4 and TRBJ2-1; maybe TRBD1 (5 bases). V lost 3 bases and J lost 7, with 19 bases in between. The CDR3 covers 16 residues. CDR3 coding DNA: TGTGCCAGCAGTTTTTGGGCTAGTAGGGGTATGAATGAGCAGTTCTTC. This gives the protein CASSFWASRGMNEQFF.

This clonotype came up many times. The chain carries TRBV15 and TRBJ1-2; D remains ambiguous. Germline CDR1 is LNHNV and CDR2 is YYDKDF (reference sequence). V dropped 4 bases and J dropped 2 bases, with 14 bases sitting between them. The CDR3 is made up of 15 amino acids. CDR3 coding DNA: TGTGCCACCAGCATCGGTATGGAGAGAAACTATGGCTACACCTTC. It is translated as CATSIGMERNYGYTF.

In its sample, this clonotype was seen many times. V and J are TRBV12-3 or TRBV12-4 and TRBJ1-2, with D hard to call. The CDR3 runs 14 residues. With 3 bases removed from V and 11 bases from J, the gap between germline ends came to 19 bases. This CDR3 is CASSLGIGTSTYTF. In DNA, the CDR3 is TGTGCCAGCAGTTTGGGAATTGGCACCTCCACTTACACCTTC.